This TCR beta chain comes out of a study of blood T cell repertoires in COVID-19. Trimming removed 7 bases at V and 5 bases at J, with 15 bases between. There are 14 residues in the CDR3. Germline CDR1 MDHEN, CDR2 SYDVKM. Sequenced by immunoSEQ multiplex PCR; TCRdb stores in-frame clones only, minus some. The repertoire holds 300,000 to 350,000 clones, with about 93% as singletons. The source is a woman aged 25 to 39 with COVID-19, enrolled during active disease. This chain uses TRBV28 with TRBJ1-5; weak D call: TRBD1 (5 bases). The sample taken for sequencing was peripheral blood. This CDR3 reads CASTLPGRDQPQHF. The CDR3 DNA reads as TGTGCCAGCACCCTGCCAGGGAGGGATCAGCCCCAGCATTTT. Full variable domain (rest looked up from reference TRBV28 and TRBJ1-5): DVKVTQSSRYLVKRTGEKVFLECVQDMDHENMFWYRQDPGLGLRLIYFSYDVKMKEKGDIPEGYSVSREKKERFSLILESASTNQTSMYLCASTLPGRDQPQHFGDGTRLSIL.